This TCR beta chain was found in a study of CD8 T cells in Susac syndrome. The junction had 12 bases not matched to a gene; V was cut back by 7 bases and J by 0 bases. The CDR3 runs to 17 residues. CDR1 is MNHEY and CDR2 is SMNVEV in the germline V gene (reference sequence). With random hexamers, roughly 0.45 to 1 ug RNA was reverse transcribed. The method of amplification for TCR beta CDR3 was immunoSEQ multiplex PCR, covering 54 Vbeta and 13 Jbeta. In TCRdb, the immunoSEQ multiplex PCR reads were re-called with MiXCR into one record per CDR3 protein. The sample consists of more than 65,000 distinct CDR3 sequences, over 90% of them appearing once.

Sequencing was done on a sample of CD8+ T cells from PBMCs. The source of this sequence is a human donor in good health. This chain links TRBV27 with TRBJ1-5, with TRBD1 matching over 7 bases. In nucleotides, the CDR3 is TGTGCCAGCACACTATCCGGGACAGCTGATAGCAATCAGCCCCAGCATTTT. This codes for CASTLSGTADSNQPQHF.